This TCR beta chain was sequenced during a study of blood T cells in healthy people across ages (dated by TCRdb to the mid-2010s). Looking at the study overall: In model experiments, roughly one uniquely barcoded TCR beta cDNA molecule per two T cells was captured by template switching. The study measured age-related changes in TCR beta repertoire diversity using deep sequencing normalized with unique cDNA molecular identifiers. The donors were split into four age groups: young (average about 16 years), middle-aged (roughly 39), aged (around 67) and long-lived (approximately 80). To avoid experimental bias, donors of different ages were spread randomly across the sequencing lanes. The study analyzed two additional independent replicas of 1 million unique cDNA reads from the same blood draw for two donors, one aged 18 to 30 and one aged 80 or older.

The method was 5' RACE. The sequencer listed for this sample is Illumina HiSeq 2500. A second about 7 to 12 cycle PCR used a sample-barcoded 5' primer and a J-beta primer mix. Each TCR beta cDNA molecule received a unique molecular identifier from a template-switch 5' adaptor carrying 12 random nucleotides. Each sample yielded at least 3 million CDR3-containing paired-end reads. First-strand cDNA synthesis was performed from all RNA using the Mint cDNA synthesis kit, with priming by a TRBC-specific oligonucleotide. Following uracil-DNA glycosylase treatment, a first 18-cycle PCR with universal primers M1SS and BC2_uni_R was performed on all cDNA. Per the source publication's procedure: For normalization, 1 million high-quality reads were randomly selected from each sample, with every read carrying a distinct molecular identifier. Instead of being binned into consensus sequences, reads that shared molecular identifiers were thrown out. MiTCR, set to a Q25 quality threshold and the strictest error-elimination algorithm, was used for CDR3 identification, clonotype clustering and error correction. Lower-bound total TCR beta diversity was estimated with a nonparametric unseen species model using Euler transformation. The public sequencing data were trimmed at Q25 with fastp and processed into clonotypes with MiXCR by TCRdb, which kept only in-frame beta chains. Every distinct CDR3 protein forms one entry, paired with its most common genes and DNA. The V and J calls follow TCRdb's processing rather than the paper's. This sample has hundreds of thousands of distinct CDR3 sequences in its table, and roughly two fifths of those were observed once. Of the sample, roughly 20% falls within the top ten clones.

Trimming removed 6 bases from V and 11 bases from J; the gene matches leave 7 bases unexplained. The germline V gene (reference sequence) supplies CDR1 MNHEY and CDR2 SMNVEV. The CDR3 contains 14 residues, cysteine and phenylalanine counted. CDR3 DNA is the only sequence kept; it has 42 bases, read in frame from the first base. This clonotype was seen more than once but under ten times. Its antigen specificity is not known. No quality values exist for individual bases; no much larger clone is one base distant. The donors were roughly 40 Caucasian individuals from Russia, aged roughly 6 to 90 years, who were systemically healthy. Each donor gave ten milliliters of peripheral blood, collected into EDTA-treated Vacutainer tubes. Ficoll-Paque density-gradient centrifugation was used to isolate PBMCs, with at least 6.5 million per sample. Total RNA was extracted from PBMCs with Trizol reagent, with at least 5 micrograms obtained per sample. For every donor, flow cytometry on a PBMC aliquot measured the percentage of naive CD45RAhigh/CD27high T cells.

What the study reported, not specific to this receptor: There was a strong correlation between observed TCR beta diversity and the percentage of naive T cells measured by flow cytometry. The long-lived group showed more naive CD4+ T cells, fewer expanded clones and increased TCR diversity than the aged group, suggesting age selection. Estimates of total diversity from one million sequenced T cells were regarded as lower bounds and underestimates. Observed TCR beta diversity per million T cells fell roughly linearly with age, and a significant reduction was already apparent by age around 40. Because the CMV infection status of the donors was unknown, age-related changes in expanded clonotypes may potentially have been confounded. Conclusive comparison of naive and antigen-experienced compartments was prevented by the profiling of bulk unsorted PBMCs.

The material sequenced was blood. The chain links TRBV27 with TRBJ2-5; 15 junctional bases match TRBD2. The receptor's source is a woman aged 55 to 70 in good health. The CDR3 protein sequence reads: CASSRGLAGGEQYF. The DNA sequence is given as TGTGCCAGCAGCCGTGGACTAGCGGGAGGGGAGCAGTACTTC.